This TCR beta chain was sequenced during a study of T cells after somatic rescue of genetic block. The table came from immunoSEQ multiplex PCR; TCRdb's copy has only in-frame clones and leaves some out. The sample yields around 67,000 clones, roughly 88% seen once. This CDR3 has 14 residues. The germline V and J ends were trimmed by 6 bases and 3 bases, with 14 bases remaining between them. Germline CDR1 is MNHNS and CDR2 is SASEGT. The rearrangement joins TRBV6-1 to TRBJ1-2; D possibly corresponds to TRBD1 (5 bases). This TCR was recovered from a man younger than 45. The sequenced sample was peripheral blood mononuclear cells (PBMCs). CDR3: CASRDRDGHYGYTF. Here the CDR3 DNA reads TGTGCCAGCAGAGATAGGGACGGCCACTATGGCTACACCTTC.